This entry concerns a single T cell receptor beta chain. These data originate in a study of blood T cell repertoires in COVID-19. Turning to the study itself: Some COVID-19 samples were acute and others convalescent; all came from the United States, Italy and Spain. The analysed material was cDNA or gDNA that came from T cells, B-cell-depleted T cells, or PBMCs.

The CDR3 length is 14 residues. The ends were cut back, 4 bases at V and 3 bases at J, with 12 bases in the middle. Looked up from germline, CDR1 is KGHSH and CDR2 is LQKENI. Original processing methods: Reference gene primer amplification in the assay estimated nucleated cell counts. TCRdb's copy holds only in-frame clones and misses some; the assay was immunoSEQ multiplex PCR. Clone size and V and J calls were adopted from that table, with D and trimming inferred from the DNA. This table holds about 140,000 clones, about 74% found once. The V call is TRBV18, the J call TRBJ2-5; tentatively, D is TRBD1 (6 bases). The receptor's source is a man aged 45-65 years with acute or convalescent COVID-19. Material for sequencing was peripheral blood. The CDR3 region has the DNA TGTGCCAGCTCACAGGACAGCTTAGAAGAGACCCAGTACTTC. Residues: CASSQDSLEETQYF.